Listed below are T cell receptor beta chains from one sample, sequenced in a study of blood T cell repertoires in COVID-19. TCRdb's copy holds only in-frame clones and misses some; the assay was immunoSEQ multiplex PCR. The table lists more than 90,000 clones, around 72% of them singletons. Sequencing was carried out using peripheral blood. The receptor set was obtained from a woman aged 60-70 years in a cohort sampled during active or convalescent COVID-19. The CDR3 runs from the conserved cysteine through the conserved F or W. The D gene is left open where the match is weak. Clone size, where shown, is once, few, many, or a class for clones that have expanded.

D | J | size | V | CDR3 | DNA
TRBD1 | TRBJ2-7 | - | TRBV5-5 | CASSWRPQGSLSYEQYF | TGTGCCAGCAGCTGGCGGCCACAGGGGTCCCTCTCCTACGAGCAGTACTTC
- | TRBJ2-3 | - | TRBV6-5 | CASSLGGASTDTQYF | TGTGCCAGCAGTCTGGGGGGGGCGAGCACAGATACGCAGTATTTT
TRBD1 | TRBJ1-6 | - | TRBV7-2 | CASSLGAGQGGHSPLHF | TGTGCCAGCAGCTTGGGGGCCGGGCAGGGGGGTCATTCACCCCTCCACTTT
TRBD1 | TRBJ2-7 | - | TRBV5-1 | CASGRQGGSYEQYF | TGCGCCAGCGGACGACAGGGGGGCTCCTACGAGCAGTACTTC
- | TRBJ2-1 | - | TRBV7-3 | CASSWSRQQYNEQFF | TGTGCCAGCAGCTGGTCGAGACAGCAGTACAATGAGCAGTTCTTC
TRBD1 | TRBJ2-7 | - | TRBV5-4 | CASSPGQVPEQYF | TGTGCCAGCAGCCCGGGACAGGTCCCCGAGCAGTACTTC
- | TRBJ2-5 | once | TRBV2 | CASRGLKETQYF | TGTGCCAGCAGGGGACTGAAAGAGACCCAGTACTTC
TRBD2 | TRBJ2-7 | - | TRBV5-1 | CASSRGGQGYEQYF | TGCGCCAGCAGCCGCGGGGGGCAGGGGTATGAGCAGTACTTC
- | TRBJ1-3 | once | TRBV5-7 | CASSLWEGGLRSGNTIYF | TGTGCCAGCAGCTTGTGGGAGGGGGGACTACGCTCTGGAAACACCATATATTTT
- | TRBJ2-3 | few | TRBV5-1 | CASSLAWQRGSTDTQYF | TGCGCCAGCAGCTTGGCATGGCAGAGAGGTTCCACAGATACGCAGTATTTT
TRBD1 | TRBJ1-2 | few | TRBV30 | CAWSNTGVTGYTF | TGTGCCTGGAGTAATACAGGGGTTACTGGCTACACCTTC
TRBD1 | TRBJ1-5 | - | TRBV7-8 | CASRKDRGSNQPQHF | TGTGCCAGCAGAAAAGACAGGGGGAGCAATCAGCCCCAGCATTTT
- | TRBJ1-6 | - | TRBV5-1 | CASSLVSAGSSSGYNSPLHF | TGCGCCAGCAGCTTGGTTTCGGCAGGGTCTAGTTCCGGCTATAATTCACCCCTCCACTTT
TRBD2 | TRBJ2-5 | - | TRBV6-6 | CASSPGTSGGAETQYF | TGTGCCAGCAGCCCCGGGACTAGCGGGGGGGCTGAGACCCAGTACTTC
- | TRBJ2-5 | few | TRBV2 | CASTGQPGRWETQYF | TGTGCCAGCACCGGACAGCCGGGACGTTGGGAGACCCAGTACTTC
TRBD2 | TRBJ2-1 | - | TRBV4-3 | CASSQDPPGLAGGVREQFF | TGCGCCAGCAGCCAAGATCCGCCGGGACTAGCGGGGGGGGTACGCGAGCAGTTCTTC
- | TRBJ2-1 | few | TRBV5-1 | CASSLAAGPVYNEQFF | TGCGCCAGCAGCTTGGCTGCAGGGCCCGTCTACAATGAGCAGTTCTTC
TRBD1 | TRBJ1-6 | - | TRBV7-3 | CASSWDSSYNSPLHF | TGTGCCAGCAGCTGGGACAGCTCCTATAATTCACCCCTCCACTTT
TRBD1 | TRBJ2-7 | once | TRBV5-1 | CASSLQGVGSYEQYF | TGCGCCAGCAGCTTGCAGGGGGTGGGCTCCTACGAGCAGTACTTC
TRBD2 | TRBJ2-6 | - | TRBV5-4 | CASSLQRGAVSGANVLTF | TGTGCCAGCAGCTTGCAGCGGGGGGCCGTGTCTGGGGCCAACGTCCTGACTTTC
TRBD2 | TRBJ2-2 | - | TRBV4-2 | CASSQVAGGTGELFF | TGTGCCAGCAGCCAAGTTGCGGGGGGTACCGGGGAGCTGTTTTTT
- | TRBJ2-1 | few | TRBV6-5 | CASRHHTSSYNEQFF | TGTGCCAGCAGACACCATACTAGCTCCTACAATGAGCAGTTCTTC
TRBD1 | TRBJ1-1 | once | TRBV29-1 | CSVRAGQRWTEAFF | TGCAGCGTCCGTGCGGGACAGAGGTGGACTGAAGCTTTCTTT
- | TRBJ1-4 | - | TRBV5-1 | CASSPTGAEKLFF | TGCGCCAGCAGCCCGACAGGAGCTGAAAAACTGTTTTTT
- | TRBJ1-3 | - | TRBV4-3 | CASSQALRDLGNTIYF | TGCGCCAGCAGCCAAGCGCTCCGGGACTTGGGAAACACCATATATTTT
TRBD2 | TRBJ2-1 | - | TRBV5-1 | CASSLYTSGGVEQFF | TGCGCCAGCAGCTTGTACACTAGCGGGGGGGTTGAGCAGTTCTTC
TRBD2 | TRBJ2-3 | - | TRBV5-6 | CASSLGAGGLTDTQYF | TGTGCCAGCAGCTTGGGTGCGGGGGGGCTGACAGATACGCAGTATTTT
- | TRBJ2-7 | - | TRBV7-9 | CASSLIGAFYEQYF | TGTGCCAGCAGCTTAATTGGGGCTTTCTACGAGCAGTACTTC
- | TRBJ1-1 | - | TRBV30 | CAWSAGGYTEAFF | TGTGCCTGGAGTGCCGGAGGGTATACTGAAGCTTTCTTT
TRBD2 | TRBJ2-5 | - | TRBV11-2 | CASSLDPPAGGLETQYF | TGTGCCAGCAGCTTAGATCCCCCAGCGGGGGGGCTGGAGACCCAGTACTTC
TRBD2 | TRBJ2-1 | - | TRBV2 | CASKALAGGFGEQFF | TGTGCCAGCAAGGCCCTAGCGGGGGGGTTTGGTGAGCAGTTCTTC
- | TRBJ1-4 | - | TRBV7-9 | CASRSTQGSYEKLFF | TGTGCCAGCAGGTCGACGCAGGGATCATATGAAAAACTGTTTTTT
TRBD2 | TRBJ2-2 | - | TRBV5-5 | CASTILAGGYTGELFF | TGTGCCAGCACCATACTAGCGGGGGGGTACACCGGGGAGCTGTTTTTT
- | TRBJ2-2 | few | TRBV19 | CASSIAPGGQNTGELFF | TGTGCCAGTAGTATAGCCCCGGGGGGACAGAACACCGGGGAGCTGTTTTTT
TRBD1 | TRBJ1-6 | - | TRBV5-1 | CASSFRGDRATYNSPLHF | TGCGCCAGCAGCTTTAGGGGGGACAGGGCTACCTATAATTCACCCCTCCACTTT
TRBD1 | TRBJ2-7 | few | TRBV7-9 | CASSSTDRGYYEQYF | TGTGCCAGCAGCTCTACGGACAGGGGGTACTACGAGCAGTACTTC
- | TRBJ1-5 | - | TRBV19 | CARVFNREVRPQHF | TGTGCCAGGGTTTTCAACAGGGAAGTTAGGCCCCAGCATTTT
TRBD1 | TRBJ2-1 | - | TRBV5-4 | CASSWDRGGYNEQFF | TGTGCCAGCAGCTGGGACAGGGGGGGCTACAATGAGCAGTTCTTC
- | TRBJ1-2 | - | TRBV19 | CASSMRGRALHRSYTF | TGTGCCAGTAGTATGCGGGGTAGGGCCCTCCATCGAAGCTACACCTTC
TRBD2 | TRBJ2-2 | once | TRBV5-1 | CASSYLAGYTGELFF | TGCGCCAGCAGCTATCTAGCGGGGTACACCGGGGAGCTGTTTTTT
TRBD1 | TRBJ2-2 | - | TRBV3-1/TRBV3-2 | CASSQDATGSTGELFF | TGTGCCAGCAGCCAAGATGCGACAGGGAGCACCGGGGAGCTGTTTTTT
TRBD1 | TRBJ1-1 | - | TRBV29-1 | CSVVGQMNTEAFF | TGCAGCGTTGTGGGACAGATGAACACTGAAGCTTTCTTT
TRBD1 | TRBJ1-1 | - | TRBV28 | CASSSTGAGTEAFF | TGTGCCAGCAGTTCGACAGGGGCGGGGACTGAAGCTTTCTTT
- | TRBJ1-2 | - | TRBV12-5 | CASGYLGVGGTYGYTF | TGTGCTAGTGGTTATCTCGGGGTAGGGGGTACCTATGGCTACACCTTC
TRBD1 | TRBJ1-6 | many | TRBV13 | CASSLENRGDNSPLHF | TGTGCCAGCAGCTTAGAAAACAGGGGAGATAATTCACCCCTCCACTTT
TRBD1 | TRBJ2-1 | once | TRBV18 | CASSPYDRANEQFF | TGTGCCAGCTCACCCTATGACAGGGCCAATGAGCAGTTCTTC